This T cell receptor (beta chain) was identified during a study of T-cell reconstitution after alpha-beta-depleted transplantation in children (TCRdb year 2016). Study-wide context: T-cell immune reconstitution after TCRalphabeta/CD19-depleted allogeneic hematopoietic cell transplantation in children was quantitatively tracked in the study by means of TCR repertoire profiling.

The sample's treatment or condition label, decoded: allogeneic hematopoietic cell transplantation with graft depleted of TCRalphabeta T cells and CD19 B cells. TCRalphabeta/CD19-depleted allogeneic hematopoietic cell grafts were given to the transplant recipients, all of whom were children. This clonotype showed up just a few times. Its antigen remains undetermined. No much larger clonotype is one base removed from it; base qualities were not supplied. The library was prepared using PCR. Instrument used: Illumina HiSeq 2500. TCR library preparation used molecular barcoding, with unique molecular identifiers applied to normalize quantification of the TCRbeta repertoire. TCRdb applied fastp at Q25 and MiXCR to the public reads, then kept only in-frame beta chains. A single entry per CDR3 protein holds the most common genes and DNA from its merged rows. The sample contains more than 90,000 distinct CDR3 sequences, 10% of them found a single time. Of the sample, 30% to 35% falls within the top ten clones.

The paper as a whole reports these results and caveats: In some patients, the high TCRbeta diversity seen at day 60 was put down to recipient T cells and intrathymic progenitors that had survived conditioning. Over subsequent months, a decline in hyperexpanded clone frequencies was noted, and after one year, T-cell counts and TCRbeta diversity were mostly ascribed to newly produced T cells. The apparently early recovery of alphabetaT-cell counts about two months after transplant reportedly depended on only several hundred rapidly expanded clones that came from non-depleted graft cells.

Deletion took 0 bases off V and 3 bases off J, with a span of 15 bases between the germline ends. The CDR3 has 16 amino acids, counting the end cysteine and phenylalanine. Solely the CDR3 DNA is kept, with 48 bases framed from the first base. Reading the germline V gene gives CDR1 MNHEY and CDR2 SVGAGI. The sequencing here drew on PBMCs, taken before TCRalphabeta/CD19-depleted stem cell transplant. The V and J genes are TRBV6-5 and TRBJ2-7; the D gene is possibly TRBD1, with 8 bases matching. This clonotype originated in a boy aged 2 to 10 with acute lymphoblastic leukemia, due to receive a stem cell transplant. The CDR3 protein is CASSYSNRGGNYEQYF. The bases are TGTGCCAGCAGTTACTCTAACAGGGGGGGAAACTACGAGCAGTACTTC.